What follows is one T cell receptor beta chain and its context. The data derive from a study of blood T cell repertoires in COVID-19. About the research overall: The samples span acute and convalescent COVID-19 from the United States, Italy and Spain.

In the authors' workflow: Reference gene primer amplification yielded estimated nucleated cell counts. Generated by immunoSEQ multiplex PCR, the TCRdb table keeps only in-frame clones and is missing some. D and trimming come from the DNA, and the V and J calls and clone size come from that table. The table lists 110,000 or so clones, about 85% of them singletons, with about an eighth in the top ten. The length of the CDR3 is 14 residues. Germline V gene sequence: CDR1 SGHAT, CDR2 FQNNGV. The V and J ends lost 9 bases and 1 base, in that order; junction bases with no gene match: 3. Sequencing input: peripheral blood. The chain couples TRBV11-2 to TRBJ2-3, with 11 bases fitting TRBD1. The sequence was collected from a human donor in a cohort sampled during active COVID-19. The CDR3 sequence: CARGQGVGTDTQYF. In nucleotides, the CDR3 is TGTGCCAGGGGACAGGGGGTGGGCACAGATACGCAGTATTTT.